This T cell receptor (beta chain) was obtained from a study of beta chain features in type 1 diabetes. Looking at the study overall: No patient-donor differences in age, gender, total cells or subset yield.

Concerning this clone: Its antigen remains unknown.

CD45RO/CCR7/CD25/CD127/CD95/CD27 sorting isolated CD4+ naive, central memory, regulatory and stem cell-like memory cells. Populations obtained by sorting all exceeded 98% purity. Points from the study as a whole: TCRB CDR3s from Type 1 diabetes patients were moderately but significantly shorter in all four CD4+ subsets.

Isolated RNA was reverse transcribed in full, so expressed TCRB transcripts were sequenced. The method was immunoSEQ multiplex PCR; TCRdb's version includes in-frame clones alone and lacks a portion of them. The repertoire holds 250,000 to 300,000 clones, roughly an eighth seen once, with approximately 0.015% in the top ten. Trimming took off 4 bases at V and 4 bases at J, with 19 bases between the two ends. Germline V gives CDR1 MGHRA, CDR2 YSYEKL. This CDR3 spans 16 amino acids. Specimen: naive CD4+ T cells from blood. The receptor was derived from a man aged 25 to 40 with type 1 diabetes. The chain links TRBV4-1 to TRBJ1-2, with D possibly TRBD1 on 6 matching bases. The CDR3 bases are TGCGCCAGCAGCCTCGTATTTCGGACAGCCAGCTATGGCTACACCTTC. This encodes CASSLVFRTASYGYTF.